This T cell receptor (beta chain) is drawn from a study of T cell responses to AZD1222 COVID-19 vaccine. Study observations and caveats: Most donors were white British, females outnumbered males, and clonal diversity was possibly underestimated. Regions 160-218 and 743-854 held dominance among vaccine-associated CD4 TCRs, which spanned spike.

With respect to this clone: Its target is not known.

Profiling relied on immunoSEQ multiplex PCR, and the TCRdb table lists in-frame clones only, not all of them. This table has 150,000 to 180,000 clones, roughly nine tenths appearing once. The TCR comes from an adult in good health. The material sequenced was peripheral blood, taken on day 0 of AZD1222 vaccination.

In DNA form, the CDR3 reads TGTGCCAGCAGTTCTAAACTAGCGGCCTCCTACGAGCAGTACTTC. Its protein is CASSSKLAASYEQYF. The chain is built from TRBV28 and TRBJ2-7, with 8 bases matching TRBD2. Germline CDR1 is MDHEN and CDR2 is SYDVKM. This CDR3 has 15 amino acids. J was trimmed by 0 bases and V by 4 bases; bases with no gene match: 5.